Following are 27 T cell receptor beta chains from one sample sequenced in a study of glioma-infiltrating T cells after dendritic cell vaccination. Time point in this sample: after dendritic cell vaccination, including at tumor progression/relapse. The repertoire was sequenced with immunoSEQ multiplex PCR; TCRdb's copy has only in-frame clones and lacks some. The data contain under 130,000 clones, around 89% of them singletons. The specimen was blood, collected after dendritic cell vaccination. These receptors were obtained from a human donor with glioblastoma.

Turning to this clone: At the DNA level, this CDR3 is encoded by other sequences in the same sample as well. V gene TRBV11-2 combines with J gene TRBJ2-5; D uncertain. Between the trimmed V and J ends, which lost 5 bases and 2 bases, there was a span of 3 bases. This CDR3 is 11 amino acids long. The germline V gene has CDR1 SGHAT and CDR2 FQNNGV. The CDR3 is CASSLQETQYF. DNA of the CDR3: TGTGCCAGCAGCCTACAAGAGACCCAGTACTTC.

The chain recombines TRBV7-2 with TRBJ1-5; D is ambiguous. The length of the CDR3 is 14 residues. CDR1 SGHTA and CDR2 FQGNSA come from the germline V gene. V dropped 1 base and J dropped 4 bases, with 8 bases sitting between them. The CDR3 DNA reads as TGTGCCAGCAGCTTAGTTAGTCTAAATCAGCCCCAGCATTTT. It yields the protein CASSLVSLNQPQHF.

This chain connects TRBV19 to TRBJ1-2; D gene ambiguous. The CDR3 is 13 amino acids. V was pared by 0 bases and J by 6 bases, with 8 bases between. Germline assignment: CDR1 LNHDA and CDR2 SQIVND (reference sequence). CDR3 DNA: TGTGCCAGTAGTATAGATGGGAGGGATGGCTACACCTTC. This gives the protein CASSIDGRDGYTF.

The V call is TRBV10-2, the J call TRBJ1-5, with TRBD1 identical over 8 bases. Germline CDR1 and CDR2: WSHSY and SAAADI. V gave up 3 bases and J gave up 0 bases; unmatched junction bases: 4. The CDR3 covers 16 residues. The CDR3 DNA reads TGCGCCAGCAGTGACGCGGACAGGGTTAGCAATCAGCCCCAGCATTTT. It yields the protein CASSDADRVSNQPQHF.

V gene TRBV30 combines with J gene TRBJ2-2; possibly TRBD2 for D (6 bases). The CDR3 has 14 amino acids. Germline CDR1 and CDR2: GTSNPN and SVGIG (reference sequence). V gave up 5 bases and J gave up 0 bases, with 10 bases separating them. The CDR3 DNA is TGTGCCTGGGCGGCGGGGACGAACACCGGGGAGCTGTTTTTT. Translation gives CAWAAGTNTGELFF. Looking up the rest from reference TRBV30 and TRBJ2-2 gives the full variable domain: SQTIHQWPATLVQPVGSPLSLECTVEGTSNPNLYWYRQAAGRGLQLLFYSVGIGQISSEVPQNLSASRPQDRQFILSSKKLLLSDSGFYLCAWAAGTNTGELFFGEGSRLTVL.

The chain joins TRBV5-8 to TRBJ2-1, with D maybe TRBD1 (7 bases). Trimming pared 4 bases from V and 6 bases from J, leaving 14 bases between. Germline CDR1 SGHTS, CDR2 YDEGEE. The CDR3 has 14 residues. In DNA form, the CDR3 reads TGTGCCAGCAGCCGACAGGGAGGCTCCAATGAGCAGTTCTTC. Its translation: CASSRQGGSNEQFF.

The chain is built from TRBV7-2 and TRBJ2-2, with TRBD2 identical over 11 bases. The V and J ends lost 5 bases and 5 bases, in that order; junction bases with no gene match: 4. Germline lookup yields CDR1 SGHTA and CDR2 FQGNSA. This CDR3 spans 15 amino acids. The CDR3 nucleotides are TGTGCCAGCAGCCGTAGCGGGGGGGCAACCGGGGAGCTGTTTTTT. Translating it yields CASSRSGGATGELFF.

J is TRBJ2-7 and V is TRBV5-4, with D hard to call. Trimming took 6 bases from V and 5 from J, leaving 9 bases between them. Germline loops: CDR1 SGHNT, CDR2 YYREEE (reference sequence). The CDR3 extends over 11 amino acids. The CDR3 sequence: CASMESNEQYF. The CDR3 coding sequence is TGTGCCAGCATGGAGAGTAACGAGCAGTACTTC. The full variable domain, rest sourced from reference TRBV5-4 and TRBJ2-7, is ETGVTQSPTHLIKTRGQQVTLRCSSQSGHNTVSWYQQALGQGPQFIFQYYREEENGRGNFPPRFSGLQFPNYSSELNVNALELDDSALYLCASMESNEQYFGPGTRLTVT.

This clone was seen only once. V usage is TRBV19 and J usage is TRBJ1-1; TRBD1 might be the D (5 bases). Trimming stripped 7 bases from V and 5 bases from J, with 17 bases between. The CDR3 consists of 14 residues. The germline CDR1 and CDR2 sequences are LNHDA and SQIVND (reference sequence). The CDR3 loop reads CASTMGVRGTEAFF. CDR3 sequence (DNA): TGTGCCAGTACCATGGGGGTTCGGGGGACTGAAGCTTTCTTT.

V usage is TRBV4-2 and J usage is TRBJ1-5; D is unresolved. Trimming stripped 0 bases from V and 3 bases from J, with 9 bases between. The CDR3 consists of 15 residues. The germline V gene has CDR1 LGHNA and CDR2 YNFKEQ. The CDR3 bases are TGTGCCAGCAGCCAAGATCTTTTAGTCAATCAGCCCCAGCATTTT. This translates into CASSQDLLVNQPQHF.

V usage is TRBV5-1 and J usage is TRBJ1-4; no clear D. The length of the CDR3 is 14 residues. V was shortened by 5 bases and J by 2 bases, with 10 bases between the two germline ends. Germline CDR1 SGHRS, CDR2 YFSETQ. CDR3 DNA: TGCGCCAGCAGTGGGCCAGGCACTAATGAAAAACTGTTTTTT. It codes for CASSGPGTNEKLFF.

The CDR3 DNA follows: TGCAGCGCCCGGCGGGCAAGTGAAGCTTTCTTT. This sequence encodes CSARRASEAFF. The V gene is TRBV29-1, the J gene TRBJ1-1; no reliable D call. The CDR3 length is 11 residues. The germline V gene encodes CDR1 SQVTM and CDR2 ANQGSEA. V was cut by 7 bases and J by 7 bases, with 13 bases left in between.

This chain joins TRBV19 and TRBJ1-1, with a possible D match to TRBD1 (6 bases). The V end lost 7 bases, the J end lost 6 bases, and 15 bases lay between the germline ends. The CDR3 is made up of 13 amino acids. Per germline, CDR1 LNHDA and CDR2 SQIVND (reference sequence). The CDR3 reads CASKGRGAAEAFF. The CDR3 bases are TGTGCCAGTAAGGGGCGGGGGGCTGCTGAAGCTTTCTTT.

The V call is TRBV4-2, the J call TRBJ1-6; perhaps TRBD1 as D (5 bases). Trimming removed 0 bases at V and 6 bases at J, with 9 bases between. CDR1 and CDR2 from the germline V gene are LGHNA and YNFKEQ. CDR3 length: 15 amino acids. The CDR3 protein is CASSQDWTPNSPLHF. The CDR3 DNA reads TGTGCCAGCAGCCAAGATTGGACACCTAATTCACCCCTCCACTTT.

This chain connects TRBV7-2 to TRBJ2-5; a weak D match, TRBD2 (5 bases). Germline V gene sequence: CDR1 SGHTA, CDR2 FQGNSA. The ends were cut back, 5 bases at V and 3 bases at J, with 13 bases in the middle. The CDR3 is made up of 14 amino acids. The CDR3 bases are TGTGCCAGCAGCCCGCGGGCGTCAAAAGAGACCCAGTACTTC. Translated: CASSPRASKETQYF.

The chain uses TRBV10-3 and TRBJ2-7, with a weak D call TRBD2 (6 bases). Germline lookup yields CDR1 ENHRY and CDR2 SYGVKD. V gave up 3 bases and J gave up 0 bases, with 9 bases separating them. CDR3 length: 14 residues. The CDR3 reads CAISELGGSYEQYF. The DNA for the CDR3 is TGTGCCATCAGTGAACTGGGAGGCTCCTACGAGCAGTACTTC.

This clone was observed once. In DNA form, the CDR3 reads TGTGCCAGCAGCAACCCCGTGCAGGGGGGTAAAGAGACCCAGTACTTC. Its translation: CASSNPVQGGKETQYF. V gene TRBV7-6 combines with J gene TRBJ2-5; weak D call: TRBD1 (7 bases). The germline V gene has CDR1 SGHVS and CDR2 FNYEAQ. The V end was cut by 5 bases, the J end by 3 bases, with 19 bases between. The length of the CDR3 is 16 residues.

In its sample, this clone was seen a few times. The genes are TRBV2 and TRBJ2-5; D unresolved. V shed 2 bases and J shed 5 bases, with 9 bases lying between them. This CDR3 contains 13 residues. The V gene's germline CDR1 is SNHLY and CDR2 FYNNEI. CDR3 region: CASSELLRETQYF. CDR3 coding DNA: TGTGCCAGCAGTGAACTCCTCCGGGAGACCCAGTACTTC.

The J gene is TRBJ2-2, the V gene TRBV7-9, with TRBD2 as a possible D gene (6 bases). With 5 bases removed from V and 1 base from J, the gap between germline ends came to 20 bases. Germline assignment: CDR1 SEHNR and CDR2 FQNEAQ (reference sequence). The CDR3 runs 18 residues. The CDR3 coding sequence is TGTGCCAGCAGCCTCCCGGGCGGTGGGACTTTGAACACCGGGGAGCTGTTTTTT. Its protein is CASSLPGGGTLNTGELFF.

The chain has TRBV15 and TRBJ1-4; 7 bases align to TRBD1. From germline, CDR1 is LNHNV and CDR2 YYDKDF (reference sequence). Trimming took 8 bases from V and 5 from J; bases not matched to a gene: 8. The CDR3 runs to 14 residues. The CDR3 bases are TGTGCCACCGCCTCCGGGACAGTAAATGAAAAACTGTTTTTT. It translates to CATASGTVNEKLFF.

This chain connects TRBV27 to TRBJ1-2; TRBD1 matches at 7 bases. Unmatched junction bases numbered 13, after V lost 6 bases and J lost 6 bases. Germline CDR1 is MNHEY and CDR2 is SMNVEV (reference sequence). The CDR3 extends over 15 amino acids. CDR3 in amino acids: CASSLKPGTDDGYTF. The DNA of the CDR3 is TGTGCCAGCAGCCTAAAACCCGGGACAGATGATGGCTACACCTTC.

This clone was detected once. The rearrangement links TRBV9 to TRBJ2-5; TRBD2 is a possible D gene (6 bases). This CDR3 has 13 residues. The V gene lost 3 bases and the J gene lost 4 bases, with 10 bases spanning the gap. Germline loops: CDR1 SGDLS, CDR2 YYNGEE. The CDR3 spells CASSDRRGETQYF. CDR3 sequence (DNA): TGTGCCAGCAGCGATAGGAGGGGAGAGACCCAGTACTTC.

V gene TRBV30 combines with J gene TRBJ1-2, with D maybe TRBD1 (5 bases). V lost 2 bases and J 1 base, leaving 11 bases between the germline ends. Germline values: CDR1 GTSNPN, CDR2 SVGIG (reference sequence). The CDR3 has 14 amino acids. CDR3 DNA: TGTGCCTGGAGTCTTGGGGCTAATAACTATGGCTACACCTTC. It translates to CAWSLGANNYGYTF.

This clone came up a few times. The rearrangement uses TRBV2 and TRBJ2-1, with TRBD1 identical over 8 bases. Germline V gene data show CDR1 as SNHLY and CDR2 as FYNNEI. V shed 1 base and J 5 bases; nucleotides not matched to a gene: 7. CDR3 length equals 16 residues. The CDR3 sequence: CASSEVPGGRNNEQFF. CDR3 bases: TGTGCCAGCAGTGAAGTGCCAGGGGGCCGGAACAATGAGCAGTTCTTC.

The chain recombines TRBV4-1 with TRBJ1-5, with 7 bases lining up with TRBD1. V trimming: 5 bases; J trimming: 5 bases; junction bases outside the gene matches: 15. Germline CDR1 reads MGHRA; CDR2 reads YSYEKL. The CDR3 is made up of 17 amino acids. The CDR3 nucleotides are TGCGCCAGCAGCGCCCGCGAAACAGGGGAATTATATCAGCCCCAGCATTTT. This codes for CASSARETGELYQPQHF.

This chain uses TRBV30 with TRBJ1-5, with 7 bases fitting TRBD1. V gave up 2 bases and J gave up 9 bases; unmatched junction bases: 10. The CDR3 spans 14 residues. CDR1 and CDR2 from the germline V gene are GTSNPN and SVGIG (reference sequence). The CDR3 DNA reads as TGTGCCTGGAGTCCAGGGACAGTGGGTAGGCCCCAGCATTTT. Translated: CAWSPGTVGRPQHF.

The chain carries TRBV6-5 and TRBJ2-2, with D possibly being TRBD2 (5 bases). Germline V lookup: CDR1 MNHEY, CDR2 SVGAGI. CDR3 length equals 15 residues. Trimming took off 6 bases at V and 1 base at J, with 12 bases between the two ends. The CDR3: CASSPRTWNTGELFF. Here the CDR3 DNA reads TGTGCCAGCAGCCCTCGGACTTGGAACACCGGGGAGCTGTTTTTT.